The 2 T cell receptor beta chains given below trace back to one sample, sequenced in a study of CD8 T cells in Susac syndrome. RNA totalling roughly 0.45 to 1 ug underwent reverse transcription with random hexamers. TCRdb analysed the immunoSEQ multiplex PCR reads with MiXCR anew, one entry per CDR3 protein. The sample holds over 140,000 distinct CDR3 sequences, approximately 95% seen once. What was sequenced was CD4+ T cells from PBMCs. These receptors came from a human donor with Susac syndrome.

This chain uses TRBV6-5 with TRBJ2-2, with D possibly being TRBD2 (5 bases). Trimming removed 2 bases at V and 8 bases at J, with 27 bases between. Per the germline V gene, CDR1 is MNHEY and CDR2 is SVGAGI. The CDR3 length is 19 residues. The CDR3 region is CASSYDEGRTPFSPGELFF. CDR3 nucleotides: TGTGCCAGCAGTTACGACGAAGGGCGGACTCCCTTTTCCCCGGGGGAGCTGTTTTTT.

Only a few counts were recorded for this clonotype. The gene calls are TRBV7-9 and TRBJ1-2; 9 bases map to TRBD1. The CDR3 length is 16 residues. Germline trimming cut 1 base from V and 2 bases from J; bases unmatched to any gene: 5. In germline, CDR1 is SEHNR, CDR2 FQNEAQ (reference sequence). CDR3 in DNA: TGTGCCAGCAGCTTAGTCGGGACAGGGAGAAACTATGGCTACACCTTC. Amino acid sequence: CASSLVGTGRNYGYTF.